A selection of T cell receptor beta chains follows, all from one sample in a study of T cell repertoires in cytomegalovirus infection. TCRdb processed the reads anew with MiXCR; each CDR3 protein has one entry. The data contain roughly 500,000 distinct CDR3 sequences, roughly 34% of them seen just once; the ten biggest clones take up roughly a sixth. Their antigens are not known. This material consisted of cultured PBMCs, taken from culture after CMV antigen stimulation. These TCRs come from a human donor in good health (CMV status not recorded). Some clones in this sample may be carry-over from other donors' samples. Both conserved end residues are part of each CDR3. Fields, in order: V gene, clone size, J gene, D gene, CDR3 DNA, CDR3 protein. The D gene is left open where the match is weak. The size field is filled for only some rows; it gives once, few, many or a size class.

V gene: TRBV7-2; clone size: many; J gene: TRBJ1-6; D gene: .; CDR3 DNA: TGTGCCAGCCGGGTTGGCAGAAGTAATTCACCCCTCCACTTT; CDR3 protein: CASRVGRSNSPLHF
V gene: TRBV9; clone size: .; J gene: TRBJ2-1; D gene: TRBD1; CDR3 DNA: TGTGCCAGCAGCTTTTTAGACAGGGGGCCTTACAATGAGCAGTTCTTC; CDR3 protein: CASSFLDRGPYNEQFF
V gene: TRBV7-2; clone size: many; J gene: TRBJ2-6; D gene: .; CDR3 DNA: TGTGCCAGCACCTCCAGGGCTGGGGCCAACGTCCTGACTTTC; CDR3 protein: CASTSRAGANVLTF
V gene: TRBV20-1; clone size: .; J gene: TRBJ1-5; D gene: .; CDR3 DNA: TGCAGTGCTAGTCAGGTCAAGGTCCCCAATCAGCCCCAGCATTTT; CDR3 protein: CSASQVKVPNQPQHF
V gene: TRBV11-2; clone size: .; J gene: TRBJ2-1; D gene: .; CDR3 DNA: TGTGCCAGCAGCTTGTATAGGGGGGGAGGCTCCTACAATGAGCAGTTCTTC; CDR3 protein: CASSLYRGGGSYNEQFF
V gene: TRBV7-2; clone size: .; J gene: TRBJ2-1; D gene: TRBD2; CDR3 DNA: TGTGCCAGCAGCCTGAGAGAGCTAGCGGGAATTGAGCAGTTCTTC; CDR3 protein: CASSLRELAGIEQFF
V gene: TRBV7-2; clone size: many; J gene: TRBJ2-3; D gene: .; CDR3 DNA: TGTGCCAGCAGCTTTGGAGGAGATACGCAGTATTTT; CDR3 protein: CASSFGGDTQYF
V gene: TRBV5-4; clone size: .; J gene: TRBJ2-1; D gene: TRBD2; CDR3 DNA: TGTGCCGCAAGTAGCGGGAGGTGGGATGAGCAGTTCTTC; CDR3 protein: CAASSGRWDEQFF
V gene: TRBV5-4; clone size: .; J gene: TRBJ2-1; D gene: .; CDR3 DNA: TGTGCCAGCAGGTCGGGCACTAGTATAGCCTACAATGAGCAGTTCTTC; CDR3 protein: CASRSGTSIAYNEQFF
V gene: TRBV7-8; clone size: few; J gene: TRBJ2-3; D gene: .; CDR3 DNA: TGTGCCAGCAGCTTAAAAGGATTTGTCACAGATACGCAGTATTTT; CDR3 protein: CASSLKGFVTDTQYF
V gene: TRBV12-5; clone size: few; J gene: TRBJ2-1; D gene: .; CDR3 DNA: TGTGCTAGTGGTTTGGCCCGGGACTCCCAGTTCTTC; CDR3 protein: CASGLARDSQFF
V gene: TRBV28; clone size: .; J gene: TRBJ1-1; D gene: TRBD1; CDR3 DNA: TGTGCCAGCAGTTTGCCGACAGGGTGGGGGACTGAAGCTTTCTTT; CDR3 protein: CASSLPTGWGTEAFF
V gene: TRBV12-3/TRBV12-4; clone size: few; J gene: TRBJ1-1; D gene: .; CDR3 DNA: TGTGCCAGCAGTTTAAGGGCAGGGACTGAAGCTTTCTTT; CDR3 protein: CASSLRAGTEAFF
V gene: TRBV20-1; clone size: .; J gene: TRBJ2-2; D gene: .; CDR3 DNA: TGCAGTGCGGAGGGGACGGCGAACACCGGGGAGCTGTTTTTT; CDR3 protein: CSAEGTANTGELFF
V gene: TRBV4-1; clone size: many; J gene: TRBJ2-1; D gene: TRBD2; CDR3 DNA: TGCGCCAGCAGCCAACAATCGGGAGGTCCCCACAATGAGCAGTTCTTC; CDR3 protein: CASSQQSGGPHNEQFF
V gene: TRBV12-3/TRBV12-4; clone size: .; J gene: TRBJ1-1; D gene: .; CDR3 DNA: TGTGCCAGCAGTGGGAGGTTTAACACTGAAGCTTTCTTT; CDR3 protein: CASSGRFNTEAFF
V gene: TRBV7-2; clone size: many; J gene: TRBJ2-1; D gene: TRBD2; CDR3 DNA: TGTGCCAGCAGCTTATACGGGAGGGTCAATGAGCAGTTCTTC; CDR3 protein: CASSLYGRVNEQFF
V gene: TRBV4-1; clone size: .; J gene: TRBJ1-1; D gene: TRBD1; CDR3 DNA: TGCGCCAGCAGCCAAGAATTACAGGGGGCAGCTTTCTTT; CDR3 protein: CASSQELQGAAFF
V gene: TRBV6-5; clone size: few; J gene: TRBJ1-6; D gene: .; CDR3 DNA: TGTGCCAGCACTAACGACAGGATTAATTCACCCCTCCACTTT; CDR3 protein: CASTNDRINSPLHF
V gene: TRBV12-3/TRBV12-4; clone size: .; J gene: TRBJ1-1; D gene: .; CDR3 DNA: TGTGCCAGCAGTTTAATGGCAGGCTCGAACACTGAAGCTTTCTTT; CDR3 protein: CASSLMAGSNTEAFF
V gene: TRBV5-1; clone size: .; J gene: TRBJ2-5; D gene: .; CDR3 DNA: TGCGCCAGCAGCGGGCCGGGACGGATAGAGACCCAGTACTTC; CDR3 protein: CASSGPGRIETQYF
V gene: TRBV7-8; clone size: many; J gene: TRBJ2-5; D gene: .; CDR3 DNA: TGTGCCAGCAGCTTAGCGAAGTTCGGGCAAGAGACCCAGTACTTC; CDR3 protein: CASSLAKFGQETQYF
V gene: TRBV10-2; clone size: few; J gene: TRBJ2-7; D gene: .; CDR3 DNA: TGCGCCAGCACTACGACAGTTTCCTACGAGCAGTACTTC; CDR3 protein: CASTTTVSYEQYF
V gene: TRBV7-9; clone size: many; J gene: TRBJ2-4; D gene: TRBD1; CDR3 DNA: TGTGCCAGCAGCTTAGCCGGACAGGGGGCCAAAAACATTCAGTACTTC; CDR3 protein: CASSLAGQGAKNIQYF
V gene: TRBV28; clone size: .; J gene: TRBJ2-5; D gene: .; CDR3 DNA: TGTGCCAGCAAGGAAGAGACCCAGTACTTC; CDR3 protein: CASKEETQYF
V gene: TRBV7-6; clone size: few; J gene: TRBJ2-5; D gene: TRBD2; CDR3 DNA: TGTGCCAGCAGCTTCCTAGCGGGAGGACCCGAGACCCAGTACTTC; CDR3 protein: CASSFLAGGPETQYF
V gene: TRBV7-8; clone size: few; J gene: TRBJ1-5; D gene: .; CDR3 DNA: TGTGCCAGCAGCTTTCGGGTGAATCAGCCCCAGCATTTT; CDR3 protein: CASSFRVNQPQHF
V gene: TRBV12-3/TRBV12-4; clone size: few; J gene: TRBJ1-4; D gene: TRBD1; CDR3 DNA: TGTGCCAGCAGTGACCGGGACAGGGGTGCAAAACTGTTTTTT; CDR3 protein: CASSDRDRGAKLFF
V gene: TRBV19; clone size: .; J gene: TRBJ2-3; D gene: TRBD1; CDR3 DNA: TGTGCCAGTAGTATCCCAGGACAGGGCACAGATACGCAGTATTTT; CDR3 protein: CASSIPGQGTDTQYF
V gene: TRBV28; clone size: few; J gene: TRBJ2-7; D gene: TRBD1; CDR3 DNA: TGTGCCAGCAGTGGGGGGGACAGGGGCCGCCCTGGGTACTTC; CDR3 protein: CASSGGDRGRPGYF
V gene: TRBV28; clone size: .; J gene: TRBJ1-1; D gene: .; CDR3 DNA: TGTGCCAGCAGTTTTCCACCTTTAACAACGAACACTGAAGCTTTCTTT; CDR3 protein: CASSFPPLTTNTEAFF
V gene: TRBV24-1; clone size: .; J gene: TRBJ2-1; D gene: .; CDR3 DNA: TGTGCCACCACCTCGACAGGACTGAACTACAATGAGCAGTTCTTC; CDR3 protein: CATTSTGLNYNEQFF
V gene: TRBV28; clone size: .; J gene: TRBJ2-1; D gene: TRBD1; CDR3 DNA: TGTGCCAGCAGGGCCGGGACAGGGGGTCCCCCACAGTTCTTC; CDR3 protein: CASRAGTGGPPQFF
V gene: TRBV7-9; clone size: .; J gene: TRBJ2-1; D gene: TRBD2; CDR3 DNA: TGTGCCAGCAGCAGGGGGCTAGCGGGACGATTACAGGGCAATGAGCAGTTCTTC; CDR3 protein: CASSRGLAGRLQGNEQFF
V gene: TRBV6-6; clone size: few; J gene: TRBJ1-5; D gene: .; CDR3 DNA: TGTGCCAGCAGCTGGGGGGGACTGAGGGGATATAGCAATCAGCCCCAGCATTTT; CDR3 protein: CASSWGGLRGYSNQPQHF
V gene: TRBV6-2/TRBV6-3; clone size: .; J gene: TRBJ1-1; D gene: .; CDR3 DNA: TGTGCCAGCAGTTCCATAGACAGGAACACTGAAGCTTTCTTT; CDR3 protein: CASSSIDRNTEAFF
V gene: TRBV30; clone size: .; J gene: TRBJ1-1; D gene: .; CDR3 DNA: TGTGCCTGGGTACAACACAGGCGGGCGAACACTGAAGCTTTCTTT; CDR3 protein: CAWVQHRRANTEAFF